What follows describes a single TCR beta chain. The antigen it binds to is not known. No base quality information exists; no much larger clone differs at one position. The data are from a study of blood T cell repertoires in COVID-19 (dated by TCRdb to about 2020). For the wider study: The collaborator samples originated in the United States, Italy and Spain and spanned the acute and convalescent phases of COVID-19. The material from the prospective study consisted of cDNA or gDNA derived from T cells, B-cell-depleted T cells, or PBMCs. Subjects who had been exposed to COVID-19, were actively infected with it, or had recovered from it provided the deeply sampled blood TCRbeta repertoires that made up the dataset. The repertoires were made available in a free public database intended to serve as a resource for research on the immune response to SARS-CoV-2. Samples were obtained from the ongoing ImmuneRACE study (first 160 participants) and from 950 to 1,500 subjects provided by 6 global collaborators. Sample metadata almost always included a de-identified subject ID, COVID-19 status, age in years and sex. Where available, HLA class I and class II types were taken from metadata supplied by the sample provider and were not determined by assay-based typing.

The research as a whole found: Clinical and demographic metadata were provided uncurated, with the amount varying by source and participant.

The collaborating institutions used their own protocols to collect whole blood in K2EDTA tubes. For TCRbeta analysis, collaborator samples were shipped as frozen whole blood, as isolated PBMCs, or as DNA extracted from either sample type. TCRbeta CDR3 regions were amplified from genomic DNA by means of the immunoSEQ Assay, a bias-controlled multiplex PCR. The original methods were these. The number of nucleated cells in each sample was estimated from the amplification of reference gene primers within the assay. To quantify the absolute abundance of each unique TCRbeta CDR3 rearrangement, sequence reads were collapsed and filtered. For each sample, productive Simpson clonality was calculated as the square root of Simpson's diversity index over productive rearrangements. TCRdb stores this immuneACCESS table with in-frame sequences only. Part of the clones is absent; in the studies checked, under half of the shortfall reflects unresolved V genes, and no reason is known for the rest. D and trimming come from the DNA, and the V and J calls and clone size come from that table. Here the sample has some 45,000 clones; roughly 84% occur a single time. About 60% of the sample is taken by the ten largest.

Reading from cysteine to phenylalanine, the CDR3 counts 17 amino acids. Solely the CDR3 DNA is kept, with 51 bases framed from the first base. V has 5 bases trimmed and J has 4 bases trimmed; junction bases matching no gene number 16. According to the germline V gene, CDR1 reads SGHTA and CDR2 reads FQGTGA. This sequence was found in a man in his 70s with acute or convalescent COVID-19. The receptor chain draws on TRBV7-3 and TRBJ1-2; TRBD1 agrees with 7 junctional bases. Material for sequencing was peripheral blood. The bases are TGTGCCAGCAGCCCCAGTTCCCGGACAGGATTGGGCTATGGCTACACCTTC. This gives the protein CASSPSSRTGLGYGYTF. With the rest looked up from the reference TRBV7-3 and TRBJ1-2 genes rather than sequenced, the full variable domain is GAGVSQTPSNKVTEKGKYVELRCDPISGHTALYWYRQSLGQGPEFLIYFQGTGAADDSGLPNDRFFAVRPEGSVSTLKIQRTERGDSAVYLCASSPSSRTGLGYGYTFGSGTRLTVV.